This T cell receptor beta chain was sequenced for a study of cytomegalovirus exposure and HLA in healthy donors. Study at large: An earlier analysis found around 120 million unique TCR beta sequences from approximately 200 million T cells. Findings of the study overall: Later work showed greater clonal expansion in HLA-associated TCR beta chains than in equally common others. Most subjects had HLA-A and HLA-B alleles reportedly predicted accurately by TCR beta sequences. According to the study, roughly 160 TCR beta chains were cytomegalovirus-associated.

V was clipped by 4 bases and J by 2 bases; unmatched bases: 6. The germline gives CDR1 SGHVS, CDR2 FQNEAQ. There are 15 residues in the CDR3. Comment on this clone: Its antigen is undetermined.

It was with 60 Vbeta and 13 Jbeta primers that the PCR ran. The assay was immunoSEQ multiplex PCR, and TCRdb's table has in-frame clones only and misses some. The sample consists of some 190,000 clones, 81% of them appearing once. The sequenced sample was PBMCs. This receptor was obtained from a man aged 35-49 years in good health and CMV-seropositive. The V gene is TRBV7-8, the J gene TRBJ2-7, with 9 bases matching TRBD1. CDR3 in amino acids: CASSSNRGHPYEQYF. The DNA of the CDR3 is TGTGCCAGCAGCTCGAACAGGGGGCACCCCTACGAGCAGTACTTC.